This T cell receptor (beta chain) was identified during a study of shared clonotypes between healthy human individuals. About the research overall: Three plates each covered CD4 naive and memory; CD8 naive two, CD8 memory one.

Study-wide results and limits: Between a few donors, naive CD4 clonotypes were shared at a level of about 5%.

V was clipped by 2 bases and J by 0 bases; unmatched bases: 11. Germline lookup yields CDR1 SNHLY and CDR2 FYNNEI. There are 18 residues in the CDR3. This clone has a handful of counts. Its antigen is unidentified. Donors had no recently reported acute infections or vaccinations and were HIV-negative. Authors' data handling: ImmunoSEQ gave junction-only sequences without quality scores, so filtering differed. TCRdb keeps only in-frame clones here, not all; method: immunoSEQ multiplex PCR. The DNA was the basis for D and trimming; V, J and clone size are from that table. The sample yields 600,000 to 750,000 clones, about two thirds seen once.

The sequencing sample was made of memory CD4+ T cells sorted from blood. Subset given: CD45RA-negative fraction. The TCR was taken from a woman aged 25 to 39 in good health. The J gene is TRBJ2-3, the V gene TRBV2; 7 nucleotides line up with TRBD2. For the CDR3, the DNA is TGTGCCAGCAGTGAACCGACGTTTCCAGCGGGGAGCACAGATACGCAGTATTTT. This translates into CASSEPTFPAGSTDTQYF.